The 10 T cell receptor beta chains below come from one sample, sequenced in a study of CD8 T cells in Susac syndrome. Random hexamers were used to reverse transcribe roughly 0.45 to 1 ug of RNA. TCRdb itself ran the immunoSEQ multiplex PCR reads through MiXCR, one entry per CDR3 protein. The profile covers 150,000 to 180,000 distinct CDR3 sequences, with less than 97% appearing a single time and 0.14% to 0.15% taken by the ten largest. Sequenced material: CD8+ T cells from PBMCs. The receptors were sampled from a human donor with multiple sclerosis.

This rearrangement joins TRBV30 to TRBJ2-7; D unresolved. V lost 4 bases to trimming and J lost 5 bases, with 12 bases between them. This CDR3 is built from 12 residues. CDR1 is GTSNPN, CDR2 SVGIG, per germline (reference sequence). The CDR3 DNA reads TGTGCCTGGAAGAAGAGCCGCCACGAGCAGTACGTC. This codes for CAWKKSRHEQYV.

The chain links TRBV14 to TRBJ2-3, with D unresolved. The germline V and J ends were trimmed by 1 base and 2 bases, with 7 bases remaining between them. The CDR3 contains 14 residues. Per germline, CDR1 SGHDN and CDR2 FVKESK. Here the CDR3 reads CASSQVRTTDTQYF. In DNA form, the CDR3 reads TGTGCCAGCAGCCAAGTAAGGACCACAGATACGCAGTATTTT.

CDR3 residues: CASSLTPGRGKSTDTQYF. The CDR3 DNA sequence: TGTGCCAGCAGCCTAACTCCTGGGAGGGGCAAGAGCACAGATACGCAGTATTTT. The gene calls are TRBV9 and TRBJ2-3; 7 bases fit TRBD2. CDR1 and CDR2 from the germline V gene are SGDLS and YYNGEE. V shed 4 bases and J 0 bases; nucleotides not matched to a gene: 14. The CDR3 runs to 18 residues.

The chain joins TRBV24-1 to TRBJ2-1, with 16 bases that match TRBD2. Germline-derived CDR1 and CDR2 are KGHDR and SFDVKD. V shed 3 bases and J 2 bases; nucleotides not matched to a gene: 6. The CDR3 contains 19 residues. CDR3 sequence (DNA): TGTGCCACCAGTGATGAACCGGGACTAGCGGGGGGGACCTACAATGAGCAGTTCTTC. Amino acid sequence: CATSDEPGLAGGTYNEQFF.

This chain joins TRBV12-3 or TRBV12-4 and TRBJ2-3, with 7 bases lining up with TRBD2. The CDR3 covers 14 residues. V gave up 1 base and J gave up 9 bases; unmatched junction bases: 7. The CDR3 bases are TGTGCCAGCAGTTTAGAGGCGGGGGATCCGACGCAGTATTTT. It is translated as CASSLEAGDPTQYF.

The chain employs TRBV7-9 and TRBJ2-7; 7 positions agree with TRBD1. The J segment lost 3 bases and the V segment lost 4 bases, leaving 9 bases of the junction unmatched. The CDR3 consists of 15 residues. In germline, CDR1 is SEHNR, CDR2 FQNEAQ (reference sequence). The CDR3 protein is CASSSHPGTVYEQYF. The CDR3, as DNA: TGTGCCAGCAGCTCCCACCCCGGGACAGTCTACGAGCAGTACTTC.

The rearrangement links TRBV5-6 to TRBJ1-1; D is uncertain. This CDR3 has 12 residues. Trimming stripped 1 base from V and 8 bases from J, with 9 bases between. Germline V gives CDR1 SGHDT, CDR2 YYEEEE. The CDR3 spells CASSLQGGEAFF. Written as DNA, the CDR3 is TGTGCCAGCAGCTTGCAAGGAGGCGAAGCTTTCTTT.

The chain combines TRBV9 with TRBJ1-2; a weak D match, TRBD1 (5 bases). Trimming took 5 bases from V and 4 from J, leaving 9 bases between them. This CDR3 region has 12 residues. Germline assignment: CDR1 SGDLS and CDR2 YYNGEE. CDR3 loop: CASRSQGYGYTF. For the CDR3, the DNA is TGTGCCAGCAGGTCGCAGGGCTATGGCTACACCTTC.

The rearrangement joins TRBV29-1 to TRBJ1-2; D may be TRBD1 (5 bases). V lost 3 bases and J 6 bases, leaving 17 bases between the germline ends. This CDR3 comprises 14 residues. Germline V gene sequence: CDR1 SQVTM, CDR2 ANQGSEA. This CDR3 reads CSVDQPGEEDGYTF. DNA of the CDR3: TGCAGCGTTGACCAGCCGGGGGAGGAGGATGGCTACACCTTC. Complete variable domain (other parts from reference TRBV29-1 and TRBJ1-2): SAVISQKPSRDICQRGTSLTIQCQVDSQVTMMFWYRQQPGQSLTLIATANQGSEATYESGFVIDKFPISRPNLTFSTLTVSNMSPEDSSIYLCSVDQPGEEDGYTFGSGTRLTVV.

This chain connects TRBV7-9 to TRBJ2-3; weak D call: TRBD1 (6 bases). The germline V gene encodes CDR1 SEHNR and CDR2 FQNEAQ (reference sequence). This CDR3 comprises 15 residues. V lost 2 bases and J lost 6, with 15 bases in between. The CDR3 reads CASSLTGTSGDTQYF. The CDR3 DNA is TGTGCCAGCAGCTTAACCGGGACATCAGGGGATACGCAGTATTTT.